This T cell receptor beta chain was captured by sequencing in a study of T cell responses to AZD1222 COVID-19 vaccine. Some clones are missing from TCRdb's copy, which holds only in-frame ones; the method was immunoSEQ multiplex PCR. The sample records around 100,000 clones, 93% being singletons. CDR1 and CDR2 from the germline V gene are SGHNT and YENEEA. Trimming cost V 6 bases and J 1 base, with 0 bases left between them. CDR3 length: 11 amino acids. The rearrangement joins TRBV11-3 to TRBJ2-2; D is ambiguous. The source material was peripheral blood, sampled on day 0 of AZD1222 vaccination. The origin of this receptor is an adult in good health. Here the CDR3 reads CASRNTGELFF. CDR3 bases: TGTGCCAGCAGGAACACCGGGGAGCTGTTTTTT.